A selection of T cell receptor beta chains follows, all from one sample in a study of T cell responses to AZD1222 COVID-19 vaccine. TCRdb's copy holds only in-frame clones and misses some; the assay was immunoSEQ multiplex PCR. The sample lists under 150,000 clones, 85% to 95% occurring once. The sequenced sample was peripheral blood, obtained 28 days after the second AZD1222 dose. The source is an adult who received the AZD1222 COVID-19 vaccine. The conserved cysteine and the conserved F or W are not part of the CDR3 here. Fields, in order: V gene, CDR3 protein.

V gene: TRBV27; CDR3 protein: ASSLSPPGANYGYT
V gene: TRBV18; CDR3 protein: ASSPGSGANVLT
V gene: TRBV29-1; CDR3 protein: SVEGVPGLVRTEAF
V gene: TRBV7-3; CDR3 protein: ASSARGQGAPGNTIY
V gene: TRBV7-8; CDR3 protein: ASTPTRTVNNEQF
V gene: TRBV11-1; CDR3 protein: ASSFRGQGSETQY
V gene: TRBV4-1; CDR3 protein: ASSLGLFYEQY
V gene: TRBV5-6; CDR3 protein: ASSFRVAARYGYT
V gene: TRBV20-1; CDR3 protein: SARTVGPLH
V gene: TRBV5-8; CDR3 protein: ASSFEGMGYGYT
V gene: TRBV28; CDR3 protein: ASSQLNQPQH
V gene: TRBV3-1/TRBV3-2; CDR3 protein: ASSQFAALNYGYT
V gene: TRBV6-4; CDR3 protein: ASSPDSVPGNEQF
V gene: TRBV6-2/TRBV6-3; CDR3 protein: ASSFSMNTEAF
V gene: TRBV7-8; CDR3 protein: ASSLAEIYGYT
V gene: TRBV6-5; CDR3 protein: ASSLTGGDGYT
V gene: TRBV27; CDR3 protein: ASSYSNPGTDTQY
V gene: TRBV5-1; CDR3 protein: ASSLWTSESSYNEQF
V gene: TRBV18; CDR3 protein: ASSQEIGQGSRRTEAF
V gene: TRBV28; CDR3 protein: ASLGGTGNEKLF
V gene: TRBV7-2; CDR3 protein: ASSLAATEGNQPQH
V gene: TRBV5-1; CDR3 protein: ASSLAVSGDGYT
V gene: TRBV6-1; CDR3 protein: ASSEAPSGSSYEQY
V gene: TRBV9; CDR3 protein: ASSVGSGGIGYGYT
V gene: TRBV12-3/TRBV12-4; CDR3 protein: ASSPYGYT
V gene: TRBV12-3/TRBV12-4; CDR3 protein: ASSRLRDRDLF
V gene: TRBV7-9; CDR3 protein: ASSLSESGYT
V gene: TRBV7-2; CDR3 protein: ASSLLGQGNYGYT
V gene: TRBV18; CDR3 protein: ASSPPSRGGTEAF
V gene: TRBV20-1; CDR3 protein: SASRSGPSYNSPLH
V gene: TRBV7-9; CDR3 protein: ASSLAGGEQPQH